A single sample gave rise to the 17 T cell receptor beta chains below, sequenced in a study of a mutant IDH1 vaccine in newly diagnosed glioma. This table comes from immunoSEQ multiplex PCR, and its TCRdb copy is limited to in-frame clones, with some not included. Of over 25,000 clones in the sample, around 79% were seen once. For these TCRs, the target antigens are not known. Stated time point: week 35, safety follow-up. Vaccination comprised doses that each held 300 ug of mutant IDH1 20-mer peptide, plus topical imiquimod. Here the sequenced sample was PBMCs, taken from a glioma patient whose treatment included an IDH1 peptide vaccine. Receptors originate from a woman aged 30 to 39 with glioma. Some clones in this sample may be carry-over from other donors' samples.

This chain's CDR3 is CSVVDRGDYGYTF. The CDR3 nucleotides are TGCAGCGTTGTGGACAGGGGGGACTATGGCTACACCTTC. The chain joins TRBV29-1 to TRBJ1-2; 10 bases fit TRBD1. CDR3 length: 13 residues. Per germline, CDR1 SQVTM and CDR2 ANQGSEA. Trimming at V came to 4 bases and at J to 3 bases, leaving 2 bases not matched to a gene.

The chain carries TRBV7-8 and TRBJ1-5; D unresolved. This CDR3 contains 14 residues. Trimming shortened V by 5 bases and J by 5 bases, and 13 bases separated the two germline ends. Looked up from germline, CDR1 is SGHVS and CDR2 is FQNEAQ. The CDR3: CASSPGPPYQPQHF. DNA for the CDR3: TGTGCCAGCAGCCCCGGCCCTCCTTATCAGCCCCAGCATTTT.

The chain couples TRBV7-6 to TRBJ2-2; 9 bases are a match to TRBD2. The CDR3 contains 16 residues. The V segment lost 1 base and the J segment 6 bases; nucleotides outside the gene matches: 6. Per germline, CDR1 SGHVS and CDR2 FNYEAQ. The DNA for the CDR3 is TGTGCCAGCAGCTTAGATTTAGCGGGAGTCTCCGGGGAGCTGTTTTTT. It codes for CASSLDLAGVSGELFF.

The chain uses TRBV27 and TRBJ1-5; 7 nucleotides agree with TRBD1. J lost 0 bases, V lost 6 bases, and 14 bases had no gene match. CDR3 length equals 18 residues. CDR1 and CDR2 (germline): MNHEY, SMNVEV (reference sequence). For the CDR3, the DNA is TGTGCCAGCAGCCCATACAGGGGAATCGATGGTAGCAATCAGCCCCAGCATTTT. Its translation is CASSPYRGIDGSNQPQHF.

The chain employs TRBV6-1 and TRBJ2-5; no clear D. The CDR3 extends over 13 amino acids. Trimming took 7 bases from V and 1 from J, leaving 10 bases between them. Germline-derived CDR1 and CDR2 are MNHNS and SASEGT. The CDR3 sequence is CASIPTGQETQYF. CDR3 nucleotide sequence: TGTGCCAGCATCCCGACGGGCCAAGAGACCCAGTACTTC.

A few counts support this clone. The chain uses TRBV7-9 and TRBJ2-1; D is ambiguous. The CDR3 runs 14 residues. Germline CDR1 and CDR2: SEHNR and FQNEAQ (reference sequence). The germline V and J ends were trimmed by 0 bases and 9 bases, with 12 bases remaining between them. In nucleotides, the CDR3 is TGTGCCAGCAGCTTAGCAGGAATCGTCGGTGAGCAGTTCTTC. It codes for CASSLAGIVGEQFF.

This sequence joins TRBV27 and TRBJ2-3; TRBD2 aligns across 10 bases. Germline CDR1 is MNHEY and CDR2 is SMNVEV (reference sequence). CDR3 length equals 16 residues. Trimming at V came to 4 bases and at J to 0 bases, leaving 4 bases not matched to a gene. The CDR3 sequence is CASSSTSGTSTDTQYF. The CDR3 DNA reads TGTGCCAGCAGTTCTACTAGCGGGACTAGCACAGATACGCAGTATTTT.

As DNA, the CDR3 is TGTGCCAGCAGCTCTAGGGGGGACAGCACAGATACGCAGTATTTT. Translating gives CASSSRGDSTDTQYF. The chain has TRBV7-2 and TRBJ2-3; either TRBD1 or TRBD2 may fit D (6 bases each). The CDR3 runs 15 residues. In germline, CDR1 is SGHTA, CDR2 FQGNSA. V gave up 4 bases and J gave up 0 bases, with 11 bases separating them.

The chain is built from TRBV5-4 and TRBJ2-7; the match to TRBD2 covers 9 bases. Unmatched junction bases numbered 5, after V lost 0 bases and J lost 4 bases. The CDR3 is 15 residues long. From germline, CDR1 is SGHNT and CDR2 YYREEE (reference sequence). This CDR3 reads CASSLASGEGYEQYF. The CDR3 DNA follows: TGTGCCAGCAGCTTGGCTAGCGGGGAGGGGTACGAGCAGTACTTC.

This clone appeared a single time. The chain has TRBV6-5 and TRBJ2-2; D is ambiguous. V was cut by 4 bases and J by 7 bases, with 10 bases left in between. This CDR3 comprises 13 residues. The germline V gene has CDR1 MNHEY and CDR2 SVGAGI. The CDR3 is CASSSLDIGELFF. DNA for the CDR3: TGTGCCAGCAGTTCCCTAGATATCGGGGAGCTGTTTTTT.

This clone is categorized as medium-sized (0.01 to 0.1%). The rearrangement links TRBV30 to TRBJ2-3, with 7 bases aligning to TRBD2. Germline V CDR1 and CDR2: GTSNPN, SVGIG (reference sequence). V dropped 4 bases and J dropped 1; count of bases not matched to a gene: 2. This CDR3 contains 13 residues. CDR3 coding DNA: TGTGCCTGGAATCGGGGGGGCACAGATACGCAGTATTTT. Its protein is CAWNRGGTDTQYF. Full variable domain (missing parts from reference TRBV30 and TRBJ2-3): SQTIHQWPATLVQPVGSPLSLECTVEGTSNPNLYWYRQAAGRGLQLLFYSVGIGQISSEVPQNLSASRPQDRQFILSSKKLLLSDSGFYLCAWNRGGTDTQYFGPGTRLTVL.

Written as DNA, the CDR3 is TGCGCCAGCAGCGCCCGAGGGGGTACCCAAGAGACCCAGTACTTC. It translates to CASSARGGTQETQYF. V and J are TRBV5-1 and TRBJ2-5, with a weak D call TRBD1 (6 bases). The CDR3 loop spans 15 amino acids. Germline CDR1 SGHRS, CDR2 YFSETQ. The V and J ends lost 4 bases and 1 base respectively, with 14 bases between them.

This clone was picked up a small number of times. The CDR3 DNA reads as TGTGCCAGTAGTATATGGGGGAGCACAGATACGCAGTATTTT. It encodes CASSIWGSTDTQYF. The rearrangement joins TRBV19 to TRBJ2-3, with D perhaps given as TRBD1 or TRBD2 (5 bases each). Trimming cost V 2 bases and J 0 bases, with 6 bases left between them. The germline CDR1 and CDR2 sequences are LNHDA and SQIVND (reference sequence). The CDR3 consists of 14 residues.

The chain uses TRBV7-2 and TRBJ1-2; 9 positions agree with TRBD1. This CDR3 region has 15 residues. CDR1 and CDR2 (germline): SGHTA, FQGNSA. Unmatched junction bases numbered 8, after V lost 1 base and J lost 8 bases. DNA for the CDR3: TGTGCCAGCAGCTTAGAGTCCGGGACAGGGATGGGCTACACCTTC. Its protein is CASSLESGTGMGYTF.

The genes are TRBV13 and TRBJ1-1; 9 positions match TRBD1. The V segment lost 5 bases and the J segment 11 bases; nucleotides outside the gene matches: 9. The CDR3 is 13 residues long. Germline assignment: CDR1 PRHDT and CDR2 FYEKMQ (reference sequence). The CDR3 DNA reads as TGTGCCAGCAGCGGGTACAGGGGGCTTGGTGCTTTCTTT. Its translation is CASSGYRGLGAFF.

This chain connects TRBV9 to TRBJ2-7; 8 bases agree with TRBD2. The CDR3 is 15 residues long. Germline V CDR1 and CDR2: SGDLS, YYNGEE. After removal of 0 bases from V and 3 bases from J, the junction contained 5 bases not matched to a gene. The CDR3: CASSVGSSGNYEQYF. CDR3 bases: TGTGCCAGCAGCGTAGGTAGTAGCGGGAACTACGAGCAGTACTTC.

V and J are TRBV6-4 and TRBJ1-6; D perhaps matches TRBD1 (6 bases). The CDR3 contains 14 residues. Germline CDR1 reads MRHNA; CDR2 reads SNTAGT. With 3 bases removed from V and 5 bases from J, the gap between germline ends came to 8 bases. CDR3 coding DNA: TGTGCCAGCAGTGAAGGGGGGGATAATTCACCCCTCCACTTT. Residues: CASSEGGDNSPLHF.